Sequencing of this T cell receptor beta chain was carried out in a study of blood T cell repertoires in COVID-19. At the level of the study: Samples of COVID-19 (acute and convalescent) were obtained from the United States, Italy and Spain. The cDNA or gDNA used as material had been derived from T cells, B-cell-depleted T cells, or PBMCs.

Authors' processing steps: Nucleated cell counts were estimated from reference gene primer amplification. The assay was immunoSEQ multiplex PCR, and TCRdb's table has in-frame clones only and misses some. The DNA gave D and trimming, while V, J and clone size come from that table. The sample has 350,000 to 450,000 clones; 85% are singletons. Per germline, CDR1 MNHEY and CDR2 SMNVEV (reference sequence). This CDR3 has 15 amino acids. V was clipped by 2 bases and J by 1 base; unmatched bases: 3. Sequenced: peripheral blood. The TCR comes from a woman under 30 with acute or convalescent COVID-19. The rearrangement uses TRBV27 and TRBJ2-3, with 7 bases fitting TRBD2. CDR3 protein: CASSLAGVGTDTQYF. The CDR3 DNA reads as TGTGCCAGCAGTTTAGCGGGAGTCGGCACAGATACGCAGTATTTT.